A single sample is the source of the 16 T cell receptor beta chains below, sequenced in a study of T cell responses to AZD1222 COVID-19 vaccine. Data came from immunoSEQ multiplex PCR; TCRdb stores just in-frame clones and leaves some out. The sample contains some 150,000 clones, over 85% of which appear only once. The sequenced sample was peripheral blood, obtained 28 days after the second AZD1222 dose. Receptors originate from an adult who received the AZD1222 COVID-19 vaccine.

This clone has just one count. J is TRBJ1-5 and V is TRBV3-1 (or the pseudogene TRBV3-2); D perhaps matches TRBD1 (6 bases). The CDR3 contains 14 residues. Germline V gene data show CDR1 as LGHDT and CDR2 as YNNKEL (reference sequence). The germline V and J ends were trimmed by 3 bases and 4 bases, with 10 bases remaining between them. The CDR3 is CASSQSRGNQPQHF. DNA of the CDR3: TGTGCCAGCAGCCAGTCAAGGGGGAATCAGCCCCAGCATTTT.

This clone appeared a few times. The gene calls are TRBV2 and TRBJ1-5; maybe TRBD1 (5 bases). Germline V CDR1 and CDR2: SNHLY, FYNNEI. CDR3 length: 16 residues. The ends were cut back, 4 bases at V and 0 bases at J, with 13 bases in the middle. The CDR3 sequence: CASSVGGSYSNQPQHF. In DNA, the CDR3 is TGTGCCAGCAGTGTTGGGGGATCCTATAGCAATCAGCCCCAGCATTTT.

The J gene is TRBJ1-3, the V gene TRBV11-2, with 7 bases that match TRBD1. The CDR3 is made up of 17 amino acids. Germline V lookup: CDR1 SGHAT, CDR2 FQNNGV. With 1 base clipped from V and 5 bases from J, the junction kept 11 bases outside the gene matches. The CDR3 coding sequence is TGTGCCAGCAGCTTAGTCTTCGGACAGGTGACCCGAAACACCATATATTTT. Translation: CASSLVFGQVTRNTIYF.

The J gene is TRBJ2-5, the V gene TRBV7-2; possible D gene TRBD2, 6 bases. The length of the CDR3 is 14 residues. V was cut by 4 bases and J by 2 bases, with 11 bases left in between. Germline CDR1 and CDR2: SGHTA and FQGNSA. The CDR3 protein is CASSYNGGQETQYF. The CDR3 DNA sequence: TGTGCCAGCAGCTACAATGGGGGGCAAGAGACCCAGTACTTC. The variable domain in full, with the rest retrieved from reference TRBV7-2 and TRBJ2-5, is GAGVSQSPSNKVTEKGKDVELRCDPISGHTALYWYRQSLGQGLEFLIYFQGNSAPDKSGLPSDRFSAERTGGSVSTLTIQRTQQEDSAVYLCASSYNGGQETQYFGPGTRLLVL.

The chain has TRBV5-1 and TRBJ2-1, with a tentative D call TRBD2 (5 bases). The CDR3 is made up of 15 amino acids. The V gene lost 6 bases and the J gene lost 2 bases, with 15 bases spanning the gap. Germline values: CDR1 SGHRS, CDR2 YFSETQ. As DNA, the CDR3 is TGCGCCAGCACCCAATCTAGCTCCGCCTACAATGAGCAGTTCTTC. Translated, it gives CASTQSSSAYNEQFF.

The chain combines TRBV7-9 with TRBJ1-4; perhaps TRBD1 as D (5 bases). The CDR3 has 16 amino acids. The germline V gene has CDR1 SEHNR and CDR2 FQNEAQ (reference sequence). Trimming took off 2 bases at V and 7 bases at J, with 17 bases between the two ends. The CDR3 reads CASSLLAPGPGEKLFF. In DNA form, the CDR3 reads TGTGCCAGCAGCTTACTAGCTCCGGGACCTGGTGAAAAACTGTTTTTT.

The chain employs TRBV2 and TRBJ1-1; D call uncertain. Trimming stripped 0 bases from V and 2 bases from J, with 13 bases between. The CDR3 contains 16 residues. CDR1 and CDR2 (germline): SNHLY, FYNNEI. The DNA for the CDR3 is TGTGCCAGCAGTGAAGCCCGTAGGGCGGGAAACACTGAAGCTTTCTTT. Its translation is CASSEARRAGNTEAFF.

The chain couples TRBV4-2 to TRBJ2-1; D is ambiguous. Germline CDR1 LGHNA, CDR2 YNFKEQ. V lost 1 base to trimming and J lost 7 bases, with 11 bases between them. The CDR3 is 14 residues long. The CDR3 loop is CASSQAGRRNEQFF. In nucleotides, the CDR3 is TGTGCCAGCAGCCAAGCTGGCAGGCGAAATGAGCAGTTCTTC.

The chain links TRBV4-2 to TRBJ2-1; 10 bases match TRBD2. The J segment lost 4 bases and the V segment lost 0 bases, leaving 6 bases of the junction unmatched. Germline CDR1 and CDR2: LGHNA and YNFKEQ. The CDR3 loop spans 17 amino acids. The CDR3 here is CASSQETLAGQYNEQFF. The CDR3 nucleotides are TGTGCCAGCAGCCAAGAAACACTAGCGGGACAGTACAATGAGCAGTTCTTC.

V usage is TRBV15 and J usage is TRBJ2-2; D could derive from TRBD1 or TRBD2 (5 bases each). Germline V gene data show CDR1 as LNHNV and CDR2 as YYDKDF (reference sequence). Trimming shortened V by 8 bases and J by 5 bases, and 24 bases separated the two germline ends. This CDR3 has 17 residues. CDR3 DNA sequence: TGTGCCACCGGGGTCACCGGGACGTCCTTTGGGACCGGGGAGCTGTTTTTT. This translates into CATGVTGTSFGTGELFF.

The genes are TRBV14 and TRBJ2-2, with 11 bases identical to TRBD2. The CDR3 loop spans 19 amino acids. Per the germline V gene, CDR1 is SGHDN and CDR2 is FVKESK. With 1 base clipped from V and 0 bases from J, the junction kept 7 bases outside the gene matches. CDR3 bases: TGTGCCAGCAGCCAAGGACTAGCGGGGTGGTTCGCGAACACCGGGGAGCTGTTTTTT. Translated: CASSQGLAGWFANTGELFF. The full variable domain, with the rest looked up from reference TRBV14 and TRBJ2-2, is EAGVTQFPSHSVIEKGQTVTLRCDPISGHDNLYWYRRVMGKEIKFLLHFVKESKQDESGMPNNRFLAERTGGTYSTLKVQPAELEDSGVYFCASSQGLAGWFANTGELFFGEGSRLTVL.

The chain has TRBV14 and TRBJ1-1; D is uncertain. The CDR3 runs to 21 residues. CDR1 and CDR2 (germline): SGHDN, FVKESK. Trimming cost V 0 bases and J 0 bases, with 26 bases left between them. The DNA of the CDR3 is TGTGCCAGCAGCCAAGATCTCTTTCCGGCACAGACGACCCAGGTGAACACTGAAGCTTTCTTT. Translating it yields CASSQDLFPAQTTQVNTEAFF.

The chain joins TRBV5-1 to TRBJ2-3; D gene uncertain. This CDR3 has 11 residues. Trimming removed 6 bases from V and 2 bases from J, with 4 bases in between. Germline assignment: CDR1 SGHRS and CDR2 YFSETQ. DNA of the CDR3: TGCGCCAGCACCAACACAGATACGCAGTATTTT. It is translated as CASTNTDTQYF.

The rearrangement uses TRBV2 and TRBJ1-1, with 9 bases aligning to TRBD1. The CDR3 contains 14 residues. Trimming removed 11 bases from V and 10 bases from J; junction bases left unmatched: 17. Looked up from germline, CDR1 is SNHLY and CDR2 is FYNNEI. The CDR3 protein is CACKPVQGASGAFF. Here the CDR3 DNA reads TGTGCCTGCAAACCGGTACAGGGGGCTTCTGGAGCTTTCTTT.

V is TRBV29-1 and J is TRBJ2-7; TRBD1 agrees at 8 bases. V lost 6 bases and J lost 5; bases outside the gene matches: 9. The CDR3 runs to 13 residues. Germline V lookup: CDR1 SQVTM, CDR2 ANQGSEA. The CDR3 coding sequence is TGCAGCGTAGGATGGACAGGGCCCCACGAGCAGTACTTC. It translates to CSVGWTGPHEQYF.

This clone has only a few counts. The CDR3 region has the DNA TGCGCCAGCAGCTTGGCCGGGACGTCTGGAAACACCATATATTTT. As protein: CASSLAGTSGNTIYF. J is TRBJ1-3 and V is TRBV5-1; D may be TRBD1 (5 bases). V lost 0 bases to trimming and J lost 1 base, with 8 bases between them. This CDR3 comprises 15 residues. In germline, CDR1 is SGHRS, CDR2 YFSETQ.